One sample yielded the 6 T cell receptor beta chains listed below, sequenced in a study of shared clonotypes between healthy human individuals. Profiled with immunoSEQ multiplex PCR; TCRdb holds only in-frame clones, not every one. Of fewer than 600,000 clones listed, around 76% are singletons. Sample: PBMCs. The receptors shown here come from a woman in her thirties or forties in good health. Some clones in this sample may be carry-over from other donors' samples.

This clone came up once. The J gene is TRBJ2-3, the V gene TRBV5-4; tentative D call: TRBD2 (5 bases). V was pared by 2 bases and J by 1 base, with 14 bases between. CDR1 is SGHNT and CDR2 is YYREEE in the germline V gene (reference sequence). The CDR3 consists of 16 residues. DNA for the CDR3: TGTGCCAGCAGCTTTCAAGCTAGCACGGGCACAGATACGCAGTATTTT. This encodes CASSFQASTGTDTQYF.

The rearrangement uses TRBV18 and TRBJ1-3; D perhaps matches TRBD1 (5 bases). V shed 3 bases and J shed 2 bases, with 20 bases lying between them. CDR3 size: 18 residues. In germline, CDR1 is KGHSH, CDR2 LQKENI. CDR3 protein: CASSPQVVGTATGNTIYF. CDR3 DNA sequence: TGTGCCAGCTCACCCCAAGTAGTCGGGACGGCGACTGGAAACACCATATATTTT.

The V and J genes are TRBV5-1 and TRBJ2-2, with 7 nucleotides matching TRBD2. CDR1 and CDR2 (germline): SGHRS, YFSETQ. With 3 bases clipped from V and 1 base from J, the junction kept 6 bases outside the gene matches. The CDR3 spans 16 residues. This CDR3 reads CASSSTSLMNTGELFF. Written as DNA, the CDR3 is TGCGCCAGCAGCTCGACTAGCCTAATGAACACCGGGGAGCTGTTTTTT.

This chain joins TRBV18 and TRBJ2-5; D call uncertain. The V gene lost 2 bases and the J gene lost 4 bases, with 5 bases spanning the gap. CDR3 length: 12 residues. Germline CDR1 reads KGHSH; CDR2 reads LQKENI. The CDR3, as DNA: TGTGCCAGCTCACCATTCTCAGAGACCCAGTACTTC. Its protein is CASSPFSETQYF.

The V and J genes are TRBV21-1 and TRBJ2-7; the table assigns TRBD1, which was not confirmed against the DNA. TRBV21-1 is given as a pseudogene. This CDR3 is 13 amino acids long. The CDR3 DNA is TGTGCCAGCAGGGGACAGGGTGAAGCCGAGCAGTACTTC. Its translation: CASRGQGEAEQYF.

V and J are TRBV11-2 and TRBJ1-1; no clear D gene. V was pared by 7 bases and J by 0 bases, with 15 bases between. The germline gives CDR1 SGHAT, CDR2 FQNNGV. The CDR3 has 15 residues. The CDR3 loop is CASTQSKGMNTEAFF. In DNA, the CDR3 is TGTGCCAGCACCCAAAGTAAGGGAATGAACACTGAAGCTTTCTTT.